One and the same sample provided the 9 T cell receptor beta chains below, sequenced in a study of blood T cell repertoires in COVID-19. Repertoires were generated with immunoSEQ multiplex PCR, while TCRdb's copy carries only in-frame clones and drops some. The sample has hundreds of thousands of clones; under 90% are singletons. The source material was PBMCs or T cells enriched from blood (not recorded which). The receptors here all came from a woman between 55 and 75 years old who had recovered from COVID-19.

This chain joins TRBV5-1 and TRBJ2-2; 11 bases align to TRBD2. The CDR3 has 15 residues. Germline V gene data show CDR1 as SGHRS and CDR2 as YFSETQ. Trimming at V came to 6 bases and at J to 5 bases, leaving 6 bases not matched to a gene. CDR3 bases: TGCGCCAGCACGCTAGCGGGAGGCGGTACCGGGGAGCTGTTTTTT. Translation gives CASTLAGGGTGELFF.

This chain connects TRBV13 to TRBJ2-7; 10 bases match TRBD2. The CDR3 spans 16 residues. Germline CDR1 reads PRHDT; CDR2 reads FYEKMQ (reference sequence). The V gene end was trimmed by 4 bases and the J gene end by 3 bases; junction bases not matched to a gene: 9. The chain's CDR3 is CASSSTSGHTRYEQYF. CDR3 coding DNA: TGTGCCAGCAGCTCGACTAGCGGGCATACCCGCTACGAGCAGTACTTC.

The chain has TRBV5-1 and TRBJ1-1, with D unclear. The V end lost 0 bases, the J end lost 6 bases, and 9 bases lay between the germline ends. Germline CDR1 and CDR2: SGHRS and YFSETQ. This CDR3 is built from 13 residues. DNA for the CDR3: TGCGCCAGCAGCTTGGTGCTGGGAGCTGAAGCTTTCTTT. It translates to CASSLVLGAEAFF.

The V call is TRBV7-9, the J call TRBJ1-1; TRBD1 agrees at 7 bases. The germline V gene encodes CDR1 SEHNR and CDR2 FQNEAQ (reference sequence). J was trimmed by 3 bases and V by 5 bases; bases with no gene match: 6. This CDR3 contains 14 residues. CDR3 loop: CASSPGDRHTEAFF. As DNA, the CDR3 is TGTGCCAGCAGCCCCGGGGACAGACACACTGAAGCTTTCTTT.

This clone was detected only a few times. V and J are TRBV14 and TRBJ1-2; 7 bases align to TRBD1. Trimming cost V 0 bases and J 4 bases; bases outside gene matches: 5. The CDR3 has 15 amino acids. CDR1 is SGHDN and CDR2 is FVKESK in the germline V gene. CDR3 protein: CASSQDRWTGYGYTF. DNA for the CDR3: TGTGCCAGCAGCCAAGATAGGTGGACAGGCTATGGCTACACCTTC.

The chain is built from TRBV9 and TRBJ1-6, with 10 bases fitting TRBD1. V lost 7 bases, J lost 7 bases, and 8 bases stayed unmatched. The CDR3 covers 15 residues. The V gene's germline CDR1 is SGDLS and CDR2 YYNGEE. As DNA, the CDR3 is TGTGCCAGCTCGGGACAGGGGTTACAAAATTCACCCCTCCACTTT. Amino acid sequence: CASSGQGLQNSPLHF.

V and J are TRBV3-1 (or the pseudogene TRBV3-2) and TRBJ2-5; D ambiguous. This CDR3 contains 13 residues. Germline lookup yields CDR1 LGHDT and CDR2 YNNKEL (reference sequence). Trimming removed 1 base from V and 3 bases from J, with 6 bases in between. CDR3 bases: TGTGCCAGCAGCCAAGTCACAGAAGAGACCCAGTACTTC. Protein sequence: CASSQVTEETQYF.

The gene calls are TRBV18 and TRBJ1-6, with 9 bases fitting TRBD1. The CDR3 loop spans 14 amino acids. Germline V gives CDR1 KGHSH, CDR2 LQKENI. V shed 6 bases and J 7 bases; nucleotides not matched to a gene: 4. In nucleotides, the CDR3 is TGTGCCAGCTCGGTCGGGACAGGGAATTCACCCCTCCACTTT. Translated, it gives CASSVGTGNSPLHF.

The chain uses TRBV12-3 or TRBV12-4 and TRBJ2-7; 10 nucleotides match TRBD2. V lost 5 bases, J lost 8 bases, and 6 bases stayed unmatched. There are 13 residues in the CDR3. DNA of the CDR3: TGTGCCAGCAGTGCTAGCGGGAGAGGTAAGCAGTACTTC. It specifies CASSASGRGKQYF.